This T cell receptor (beta chain) was identified during a study of control samples from healthy donors and cancer patients. The V segment lost 7 bases and the J segment 3 bases; nucleotides outside the gene matches: 3. The germline gives CDR1 SGHTA, CDR2 FQGNSA. CDR3 length: 14 amino acids. Clones were read by immunoSEQ multiplex PCR, and TCRdb kept only the in-frame ones, dropping some. The sample comprises around 150,000 clones, around 94% of which are singletons, and 12% to 15% rests with the top ten. This clone was seen just once. J is TRBJ2-3 and V is TRBV7-2, with TRBD2 identical over 11 bases. The source is a man between 60 and 70 years old with colorectal cancer. The sequenced material came from PBMCs. The CDR3 region is CASILAGGTDTQYF. The CDR3 nucleotides are TGTGCCAGCATCCTAGCGGGGGGAACAGATACGCAGTATTTT.